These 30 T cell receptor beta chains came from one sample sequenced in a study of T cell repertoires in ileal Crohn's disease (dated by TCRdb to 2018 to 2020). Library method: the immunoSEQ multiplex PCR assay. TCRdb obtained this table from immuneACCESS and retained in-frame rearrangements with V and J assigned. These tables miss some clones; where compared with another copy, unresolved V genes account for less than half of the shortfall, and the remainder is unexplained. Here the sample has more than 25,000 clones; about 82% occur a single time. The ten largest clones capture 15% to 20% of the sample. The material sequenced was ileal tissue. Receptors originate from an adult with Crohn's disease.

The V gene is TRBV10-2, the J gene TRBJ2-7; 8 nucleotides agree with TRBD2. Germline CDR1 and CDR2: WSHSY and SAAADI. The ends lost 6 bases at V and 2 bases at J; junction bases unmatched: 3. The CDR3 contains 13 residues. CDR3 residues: CASRGLGTYEQYF. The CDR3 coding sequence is TGCGCCAGCAGGGGACTAGGAACCTACGAGCAGTACTTC.

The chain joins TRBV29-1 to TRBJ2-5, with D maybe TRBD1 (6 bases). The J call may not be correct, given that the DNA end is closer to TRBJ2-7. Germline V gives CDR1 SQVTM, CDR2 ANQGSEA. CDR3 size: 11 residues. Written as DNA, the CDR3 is TGCAGCGCCGGGACACCCTACGAGCAGTACTTC. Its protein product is CSAGTPYEQYF.

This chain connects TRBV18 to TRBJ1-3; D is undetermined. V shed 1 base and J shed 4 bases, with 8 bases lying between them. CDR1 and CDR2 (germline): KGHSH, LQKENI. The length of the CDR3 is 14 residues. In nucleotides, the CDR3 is TGTGCCAGCTCACCACAAGGAGGAGGAAACACCATATATTTT. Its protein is CASSPQGGGNTIYF.

The CDR3 loop is CASPPPPGINTEAFF. CDR3 bases: TGTGCCAGCCCACCGCCGCCAGGGATAAACACTGAAGCTTTCTTT. This rearrangement joins TRBV6-1 to TRBJ1-1; possibly TRBD1 for D (5 bases). The CDR3 is made up of 15 amino acids. The V gene's germline CDR1 is MNHNS and CDR2 SASEGT. Trimming took 8 bases from V and 2 from J, leaving 18 bases between them.

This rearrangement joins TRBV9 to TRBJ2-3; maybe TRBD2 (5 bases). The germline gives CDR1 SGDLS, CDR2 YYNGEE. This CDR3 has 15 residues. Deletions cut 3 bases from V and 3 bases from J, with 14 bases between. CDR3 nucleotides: TGTGCCAGCAGCGCGTTCGGGGTGGTTACAGATACGCAGTATTTT. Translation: CASSAFGVVTDTQYF.

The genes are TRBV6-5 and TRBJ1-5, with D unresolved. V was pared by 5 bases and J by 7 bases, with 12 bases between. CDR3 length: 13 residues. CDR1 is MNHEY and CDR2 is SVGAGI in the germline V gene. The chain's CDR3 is CASSPGRRQPQHF. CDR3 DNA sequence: TGTGCCAGCAGTCCAGGTAGGCGACAGCCCCAGCATTTT.

CDR3 in DNA: TGTGCCAGCAGGGACAAATATAGCAATCAGCCCCAGCATTTT. This gives the protein CASRDKYSNQPQHF. This chain joins TRBV6-5 and TRBJ1-5; D might be TRBD1 (5 bases). Germline CDR1 MNHEY, CDR2 SVGAGI. CDR3 length: 14 amino acids. The germline V and J ends were trimmed by 6 bases and 0 bases, with 9 bases remaining between them.

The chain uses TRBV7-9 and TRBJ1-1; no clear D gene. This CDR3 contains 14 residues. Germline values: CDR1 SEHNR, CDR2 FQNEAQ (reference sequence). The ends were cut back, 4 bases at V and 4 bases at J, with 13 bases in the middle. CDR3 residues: CASSSLHLFTEAFF. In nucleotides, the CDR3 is TGTGCCAGCAGCTCCCTCCACCTATTCACTGAAGCTTTCTTT.

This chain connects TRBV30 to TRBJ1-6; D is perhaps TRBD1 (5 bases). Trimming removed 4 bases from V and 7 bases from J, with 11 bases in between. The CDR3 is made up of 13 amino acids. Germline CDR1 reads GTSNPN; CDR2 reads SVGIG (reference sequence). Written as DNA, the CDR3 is TGTGCCTGGATGAGGACAAGAAATTCACCCCTCCACTTT. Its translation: CAWMRTRNSPLHF. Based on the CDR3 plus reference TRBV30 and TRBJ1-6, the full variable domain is SQTIHQWPATLVQPVGSPLSLECTVEGTSNPNLYWYRQAAGRGLQLLFYSVGIGQISSEVPQNLSASRPQDRQFILSSKKLLLSDSGFYLCAWMRTRNSPLHFGNGTRLTVT.

As DNA, the CDR3 is TGTGCCAGCTCACTAGGACTAGCGGGTGAGCAGTTCTTC. It encodes CASSLGLAGEQFF. This rearrangement joins TRBV18 to TRBJ2-1, with TRBD2 matching over 11 bases. J gave up 9 bases and V 4 bases, and 2 bases lay outside the gene matches. Germline loops: CDR1 KGHSH, CDR2 LQKENI. CDR3 length: 13 amino acids.

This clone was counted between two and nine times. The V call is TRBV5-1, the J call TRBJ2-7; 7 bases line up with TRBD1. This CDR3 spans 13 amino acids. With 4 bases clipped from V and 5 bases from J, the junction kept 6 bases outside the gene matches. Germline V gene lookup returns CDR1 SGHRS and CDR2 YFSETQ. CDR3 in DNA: TGCGCCAGCAGCAAGACAGGGAACAACGAGCAGTACTTC. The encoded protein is CASSKTGNNEQYF.

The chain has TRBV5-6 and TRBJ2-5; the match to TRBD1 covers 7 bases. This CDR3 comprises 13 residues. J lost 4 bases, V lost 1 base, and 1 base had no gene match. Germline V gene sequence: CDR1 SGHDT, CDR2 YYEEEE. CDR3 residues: CASSLRTGETQYF. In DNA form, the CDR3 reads TGTGCCAGCAGCTTGAGGACAGGAGAGACCCAGTACTTC.

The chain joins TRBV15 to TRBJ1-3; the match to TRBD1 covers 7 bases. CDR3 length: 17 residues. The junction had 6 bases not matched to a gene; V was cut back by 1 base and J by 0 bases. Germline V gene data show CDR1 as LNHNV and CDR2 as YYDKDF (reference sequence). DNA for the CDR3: TGTGCCACCAGCAGAGTAGCGACAGGGAGCTCTGGAAACACCATATATTTT. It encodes CATSRVATGSSGNTIYF.

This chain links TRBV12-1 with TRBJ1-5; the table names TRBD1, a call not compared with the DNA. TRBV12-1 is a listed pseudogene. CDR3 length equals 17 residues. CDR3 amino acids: CASSSKQTGYSNQPQHF. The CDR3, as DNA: TGTGCCAGCAGCTCAAAACAGACAGGATATAGCAATCAGCCCCAGCATTTT.

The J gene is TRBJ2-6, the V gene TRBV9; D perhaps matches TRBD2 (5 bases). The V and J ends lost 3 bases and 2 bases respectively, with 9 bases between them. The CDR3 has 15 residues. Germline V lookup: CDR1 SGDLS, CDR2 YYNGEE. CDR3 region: CASSAQTTGANVLTF. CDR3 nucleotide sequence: TGTGCCAGCAGCGCACAGACTACTGGGGCCAACGTCCTGACTTTC.

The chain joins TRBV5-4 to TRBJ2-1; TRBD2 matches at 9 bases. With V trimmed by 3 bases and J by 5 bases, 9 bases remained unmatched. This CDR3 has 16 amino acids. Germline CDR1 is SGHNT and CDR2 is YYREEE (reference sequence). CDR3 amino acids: CASSSRKTSGDNEQFF. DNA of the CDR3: TGTGCCAGCAGCTCGCGAAAGACTAGCGGAGACAATGAGCAGTTCTTC.

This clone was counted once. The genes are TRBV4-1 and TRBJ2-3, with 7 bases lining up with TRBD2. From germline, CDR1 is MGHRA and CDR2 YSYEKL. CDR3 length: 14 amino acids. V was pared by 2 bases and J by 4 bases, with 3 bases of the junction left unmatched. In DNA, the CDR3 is TGCGCCAGCAGCCAATTTGGGGGGGCAGATACGCAGTATTTT. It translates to CASSQFGGADTQYF.

In DNA, the CDR3 is TGTGCCAGCAGCTTAGGGGGTCAGGGGGCCCACGAGCAGTACTTC. Its translation: CASSLGGQGAHEQYF. V usage is TRBV7-9 and J usage is TRBJ2-7, with 8 bases identical to TRBD1. This CDR3 spans 15 amino acids. The germline V gene has CDR1 SEHNR and CDR2 FQNEAQ (reference sequence). V was clipped by 1 base and J by 5 bases; unmatched bases: 7.

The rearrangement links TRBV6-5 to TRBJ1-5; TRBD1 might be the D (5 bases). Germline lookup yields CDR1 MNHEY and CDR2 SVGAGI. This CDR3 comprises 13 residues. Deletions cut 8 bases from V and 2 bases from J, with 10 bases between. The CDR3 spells CASGAGGNQPQHF. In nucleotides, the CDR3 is TGTGCCAGCGGGGCGGGGGGCAATCAGCCCCAGCATTTT.

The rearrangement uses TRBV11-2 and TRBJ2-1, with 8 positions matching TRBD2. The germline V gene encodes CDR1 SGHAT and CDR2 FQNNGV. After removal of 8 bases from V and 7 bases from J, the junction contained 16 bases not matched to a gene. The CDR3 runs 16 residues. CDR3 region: CASSPIRGLGGNEQFF. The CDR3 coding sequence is TGTGCCAGCTCCCCCATACGGGGACTAGGAGGGAATGAGCAGTTCTTC.

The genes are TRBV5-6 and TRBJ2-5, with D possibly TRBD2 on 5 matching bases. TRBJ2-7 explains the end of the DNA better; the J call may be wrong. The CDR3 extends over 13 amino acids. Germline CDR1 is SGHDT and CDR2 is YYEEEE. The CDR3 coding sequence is TGTGCCAGCAGCTTTCGGCGGGCCCCCGAGCAGTACTTC. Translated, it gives CASSFRRAPEQYF.

CDR3 sequence (DNA): TGTGCCAGCAGTTCGGGACAGGGAATCCCCTACGAGCAGTACTTC. Its translation is CASSSGQGIPYEQYF. The chain links TRBV5-4 to TRBJ2-7; 9 bases map to TRBD1. The germline V gene has CDR1 SGHNT and CDR2 YYREEE (reference sequence). V trimming: 5 bases; J trimming: 2 bases; junction bases outside the gene matches: 8. The CDR3 covers 15 residues.

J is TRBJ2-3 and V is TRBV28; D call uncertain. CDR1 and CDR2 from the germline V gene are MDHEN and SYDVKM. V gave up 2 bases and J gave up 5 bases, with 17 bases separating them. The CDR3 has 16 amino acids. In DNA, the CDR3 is TGTGCCAGCAGTTTAGTCGAGACGGCCAGAGGAGATACGCAGTATTTT. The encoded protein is CASSLVETARGDTQYF.

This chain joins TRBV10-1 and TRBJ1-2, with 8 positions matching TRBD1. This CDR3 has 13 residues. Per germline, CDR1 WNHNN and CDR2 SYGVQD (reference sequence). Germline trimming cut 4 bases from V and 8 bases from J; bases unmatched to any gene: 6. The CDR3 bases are TGCGCCAGCAGTGGGCAGGGGGCAAAAGGCTACACCTTC. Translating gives CASSGQGAKGYTF.

Here the CDR3 reads CASSDYLLPDTQYF. As DNA, the CDR3 is TGTGCCAGCAGTGATTATCTCCTCCCAGATACGCAGTATTTT. The chain is built from TRBV2 and TRBJ2-3; no definite D call. Trimming took 3 bases from V and 4 from J, leaving 11 bases between them. Germline lookup yields CDR1 SNHLY and CDR2 FYNNEI. The CDR3 runs 14 residues.

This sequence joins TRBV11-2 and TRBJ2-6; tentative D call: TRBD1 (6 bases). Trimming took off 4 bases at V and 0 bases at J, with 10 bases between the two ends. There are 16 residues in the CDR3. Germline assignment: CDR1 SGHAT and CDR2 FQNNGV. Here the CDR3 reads CASSYTGFSGANVLTF. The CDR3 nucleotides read TGTGCCAGCAGCTATACAGGGTTCTCTGGGGCCAACGTCCTGACTTTC.

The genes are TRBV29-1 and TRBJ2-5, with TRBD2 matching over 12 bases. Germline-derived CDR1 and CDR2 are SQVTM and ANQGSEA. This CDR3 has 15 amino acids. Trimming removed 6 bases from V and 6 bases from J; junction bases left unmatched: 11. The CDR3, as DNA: TGCAGCGTCCTCCCCCTAGCGGGGGGGCAAAAGACCCAGTACTTC. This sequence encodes CSVLPLAGGQKTQYF.

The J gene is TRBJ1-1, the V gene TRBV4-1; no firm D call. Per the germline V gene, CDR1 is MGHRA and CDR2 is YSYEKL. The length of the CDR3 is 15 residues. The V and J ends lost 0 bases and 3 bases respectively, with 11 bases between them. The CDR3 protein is CASSQDTEPHTEAFF. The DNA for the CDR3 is TGCGCCAGCAGCCAAGACACAGAGCCGCACACTGAAGCTTTCTTT.

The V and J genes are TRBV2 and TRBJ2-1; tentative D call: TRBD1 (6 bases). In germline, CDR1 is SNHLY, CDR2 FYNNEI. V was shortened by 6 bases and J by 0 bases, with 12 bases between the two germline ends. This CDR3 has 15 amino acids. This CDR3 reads CASSLQGASYNEQFF. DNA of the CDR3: TGTGCCAGCAGCCTACAGGGTGCCTCCTACAATGAGCAGTTCTTC.

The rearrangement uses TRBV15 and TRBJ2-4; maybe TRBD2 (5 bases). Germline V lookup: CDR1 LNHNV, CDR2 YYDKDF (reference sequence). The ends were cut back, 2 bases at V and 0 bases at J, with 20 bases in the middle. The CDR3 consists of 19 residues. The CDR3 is CATSRTVRGNKVAKNIQYF. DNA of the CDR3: TGTGCCACCAGCAGAACAGTTCGAGGGAACAAAGTAGCCAAAAACATTCAGTACTTC.